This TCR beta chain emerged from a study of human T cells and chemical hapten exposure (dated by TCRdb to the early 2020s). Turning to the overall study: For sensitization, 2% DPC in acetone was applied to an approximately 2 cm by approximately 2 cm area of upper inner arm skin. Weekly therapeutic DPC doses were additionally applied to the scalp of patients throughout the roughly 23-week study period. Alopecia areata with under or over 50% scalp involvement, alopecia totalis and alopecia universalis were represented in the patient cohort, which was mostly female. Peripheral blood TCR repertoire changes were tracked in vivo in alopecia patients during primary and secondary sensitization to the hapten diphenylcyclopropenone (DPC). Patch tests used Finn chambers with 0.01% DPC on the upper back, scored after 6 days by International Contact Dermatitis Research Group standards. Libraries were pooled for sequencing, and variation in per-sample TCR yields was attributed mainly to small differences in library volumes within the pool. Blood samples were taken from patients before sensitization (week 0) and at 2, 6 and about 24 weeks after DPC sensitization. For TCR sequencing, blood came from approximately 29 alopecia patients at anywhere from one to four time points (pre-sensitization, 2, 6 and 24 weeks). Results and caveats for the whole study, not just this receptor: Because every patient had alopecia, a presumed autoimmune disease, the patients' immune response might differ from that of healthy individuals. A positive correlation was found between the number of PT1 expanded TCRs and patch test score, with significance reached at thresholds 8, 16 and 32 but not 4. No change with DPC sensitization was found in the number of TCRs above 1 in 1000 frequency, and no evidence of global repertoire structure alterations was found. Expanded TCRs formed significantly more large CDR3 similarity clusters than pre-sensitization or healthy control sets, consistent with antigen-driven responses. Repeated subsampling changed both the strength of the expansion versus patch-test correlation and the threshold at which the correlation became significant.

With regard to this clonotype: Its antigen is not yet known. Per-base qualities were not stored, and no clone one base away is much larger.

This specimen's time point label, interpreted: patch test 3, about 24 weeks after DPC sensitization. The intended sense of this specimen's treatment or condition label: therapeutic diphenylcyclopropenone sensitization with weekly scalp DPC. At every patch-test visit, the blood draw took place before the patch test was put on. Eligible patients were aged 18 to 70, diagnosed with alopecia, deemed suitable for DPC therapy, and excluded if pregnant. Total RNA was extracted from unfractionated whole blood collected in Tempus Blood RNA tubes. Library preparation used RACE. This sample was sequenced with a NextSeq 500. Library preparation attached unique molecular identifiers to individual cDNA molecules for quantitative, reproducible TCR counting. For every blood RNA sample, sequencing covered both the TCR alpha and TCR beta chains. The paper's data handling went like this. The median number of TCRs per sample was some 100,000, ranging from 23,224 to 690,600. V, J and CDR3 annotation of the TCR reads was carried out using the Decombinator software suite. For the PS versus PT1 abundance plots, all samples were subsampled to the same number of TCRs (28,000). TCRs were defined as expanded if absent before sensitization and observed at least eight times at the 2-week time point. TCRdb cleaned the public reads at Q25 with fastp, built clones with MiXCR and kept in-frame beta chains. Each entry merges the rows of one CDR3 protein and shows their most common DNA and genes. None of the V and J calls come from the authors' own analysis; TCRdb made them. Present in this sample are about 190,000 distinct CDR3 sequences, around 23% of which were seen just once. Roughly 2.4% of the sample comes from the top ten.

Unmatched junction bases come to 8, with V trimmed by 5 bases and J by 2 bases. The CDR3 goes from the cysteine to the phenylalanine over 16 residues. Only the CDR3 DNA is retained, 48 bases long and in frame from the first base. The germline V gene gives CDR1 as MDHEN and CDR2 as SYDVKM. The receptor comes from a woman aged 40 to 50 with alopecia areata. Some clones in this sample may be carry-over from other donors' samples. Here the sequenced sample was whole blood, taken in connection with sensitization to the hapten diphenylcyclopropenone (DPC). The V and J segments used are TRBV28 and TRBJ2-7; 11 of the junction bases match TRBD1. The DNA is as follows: TGTGCCAGCAGTCTCCCGGGACAGGGGGGAGCCTACGAGCAGTACTTC. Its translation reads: CASSLPGQGGAYEQYF.